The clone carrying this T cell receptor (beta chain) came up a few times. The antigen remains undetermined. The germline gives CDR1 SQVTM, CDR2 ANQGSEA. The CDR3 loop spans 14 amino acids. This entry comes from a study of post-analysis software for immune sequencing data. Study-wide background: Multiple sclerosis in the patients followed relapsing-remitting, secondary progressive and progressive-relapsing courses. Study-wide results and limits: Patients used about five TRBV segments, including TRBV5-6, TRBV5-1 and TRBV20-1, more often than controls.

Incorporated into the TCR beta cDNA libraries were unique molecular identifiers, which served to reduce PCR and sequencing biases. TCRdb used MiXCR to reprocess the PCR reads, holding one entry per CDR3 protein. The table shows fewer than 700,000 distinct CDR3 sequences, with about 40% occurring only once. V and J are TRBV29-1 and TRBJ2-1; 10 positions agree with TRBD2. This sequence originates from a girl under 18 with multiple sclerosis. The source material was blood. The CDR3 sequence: CGGRGLAGVNEQFF. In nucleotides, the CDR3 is TGCGGGGGGCGAGGGCTAGCGGGAGTCAATGAGCAGTTCTTC.